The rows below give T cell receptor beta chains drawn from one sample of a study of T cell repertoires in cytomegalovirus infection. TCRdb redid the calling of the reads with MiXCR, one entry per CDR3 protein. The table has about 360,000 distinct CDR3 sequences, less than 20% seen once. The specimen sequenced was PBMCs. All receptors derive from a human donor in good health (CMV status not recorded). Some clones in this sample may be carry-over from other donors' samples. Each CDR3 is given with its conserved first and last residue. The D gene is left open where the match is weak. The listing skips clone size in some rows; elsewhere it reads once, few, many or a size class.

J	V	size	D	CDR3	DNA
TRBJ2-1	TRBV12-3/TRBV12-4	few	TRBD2	CASSRLAGEQFF	TGTGCCAGCAGTAGACTAGCTGGTGAGCAGTTCTTC
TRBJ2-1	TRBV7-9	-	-	CASSLVEGGDDEQFF	TGTGCCAGCAGCTTAGTAGAGGGCGGGGATGATGAGCAGTTCTTC
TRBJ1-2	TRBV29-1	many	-	CSVERGLQGASYYGYTF	TGCAGCGTTGAAAGGGGATTACAGGGCGCAAGCTATTATGGCTACACCTTC
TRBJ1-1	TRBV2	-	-	CASSVEENTEAFF	TGTGCCAGTTCTGTGGAAGAGAACACTGAAGCTTTCTTT
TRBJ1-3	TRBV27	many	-	CASSFTGGNTIYF	TGTGCCAGCAGTTTTACAGGAGGAAACACCATATATTTT
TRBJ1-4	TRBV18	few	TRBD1	CASSPSGQGSKEKLFF	TGTGCCAGCTCACCATCGGGACAGGGGTCTAAAGAAAAACTGTTTTTT
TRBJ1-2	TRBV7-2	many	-	CASSLGEGFAGYTF	TGTGCCAGCAGCTTAGGGGAGGGGTTTGCTGGCTACACCTTC
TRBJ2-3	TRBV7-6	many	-	CASSPPLATTQYF	TGTGCCAGCAGCCCCCCACTAGCAACTACGCAGTATTTT
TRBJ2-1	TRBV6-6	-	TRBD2	CASSYSIGLAGGNEQFF	TGTGCCAGCAGTTACTCGATAGGTTTAGCGGGAGGCAATGAGCAGTTCTTC
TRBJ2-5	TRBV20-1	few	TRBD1	CSARDAGGPSQTQYF	TGCAGTGCTAGAGATGCAGGGGGCCCCAGCCAGACCCAGTACTTC
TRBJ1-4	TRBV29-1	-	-	CSVAKGVFEKLFF	TGCAGCGTTGCCAAGGGGGTTTTTGAAAAACTGTTTTTT
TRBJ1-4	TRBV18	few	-	CASSSRQSTNEKLFF	TGTGCCAGCTCATCAAGACAGTCAACTAATGAAAAACTGTTTTTT
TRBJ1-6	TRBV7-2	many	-	CASSLDMGGSSPLHF	TGTGCCAGCAGCTTAGATATGGGTGGAAGCTCACCCCTCCACTTT
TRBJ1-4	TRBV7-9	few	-	CASSLVLDGEKLFF	TGTGCCAGCAGCTTAGTCCTTGACGGGGAAAAACTGTTTTTT
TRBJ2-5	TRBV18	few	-	CASSKNEETQYF	TGTGCCAGCTCTAAGAACGAAGAGACCCAGTACTTC
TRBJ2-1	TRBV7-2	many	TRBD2	CASRWRAGVYNEQFF	TGTGCCAGCAGATGGAGAGCGGGGGTGTACAATGAGCAGTTCTTC
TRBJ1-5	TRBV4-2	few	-	CASSQERIGNQPQHF	TGTGCCAGCAGCCAAGAGAGGATAGGGAATCAGCCCCAGCATTTT
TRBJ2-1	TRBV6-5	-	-	CASGYPRLGYNEQFF	TGTGCCAGCGGTTACCCTAGGCTAGGCTACAATGAGCAGTTCTTC
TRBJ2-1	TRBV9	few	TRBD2	CASSDIAGVRNEQFF	TGTGCCAGCAGCGATATAGCGGGGGTACGCAATGAGCAGTTCTTC
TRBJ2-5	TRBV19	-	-	CASRRSGAAETQYF	TGTGCCAGTAGGCGGTCGGGGGCGGCGGAGACCCAGTACTTC
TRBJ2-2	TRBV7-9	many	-	CASRPFNTGELFF	TGTGCCAGCCGTCCTTTTAACACCGGGGAGCTGTTTTTT
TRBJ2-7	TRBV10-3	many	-	CAISESRGTYEQYF	TGTGCCATCAGTGAGTCGCGGGGAACCTACGAGCAGTACTTC
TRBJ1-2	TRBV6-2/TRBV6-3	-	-	CASSYSVRSPYGYTF	TGTGCCAGCAGTTACTCCGTACGTTCCCCATATGGCTACACCTTC
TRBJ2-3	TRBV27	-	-	CASSKIRDPPSADTQYF	TGTGCCAGCAGTAAAATCCGGGACCCACCATCCGCAGATACGCAGTATTTT
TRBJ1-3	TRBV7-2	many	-	CASSFSTGVKSSGNTIYF	TGTGCCAGCAGCTTTAGTACAGGAGTCAAGAGCTCTGGAAACACCATATATTTT
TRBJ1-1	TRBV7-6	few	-	CASSLAATGEAFF	TGTGCCAGCAGCTTAGCGGCGACAGGTGAAGCTTTCTTT
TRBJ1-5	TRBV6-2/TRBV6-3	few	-	CASSYRRPSNQPQHF	TGTGCCAGCAGTTACAGGCGACCTAGCAATCAGCCCCAGCATTTT
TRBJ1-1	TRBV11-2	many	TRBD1	CASSPPLDRGSTEAFF	TGTGCCAGCAGCCCGCCGCTAGACAGGGGGTCCACTGAAGCTTTCTTT
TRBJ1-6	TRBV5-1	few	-	CASSLVGGWDSPLHF	TGCGCCAGCAGCTTGGTCGGGGGCTGGGATTCACCCCTCCACTTT
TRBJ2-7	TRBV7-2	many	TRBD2	CASSSRAGLSYEQYF	TGTGCCAGCAGCTCCAGAGCGGGGCTCTCCTACGAGCAGTACTTC
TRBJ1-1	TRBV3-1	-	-	CASSQDWGGTEAFF	TGTGCCAGCAGCCAAGACTGGGGAGGGACTGAAGCTTTCTTT
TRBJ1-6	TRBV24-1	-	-	CAPHGELNSPLHF	TGTGCCCCCCACGGCGAATTGAATTCACCCCTCCACTTT
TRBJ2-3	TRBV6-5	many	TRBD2	CASSYRGGTDTQYF	TGTGCCAGCAGTTACCGGGGGGGGACAGATACGCAGTATTTT
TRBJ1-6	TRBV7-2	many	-	CASSKDSYNSPLHF	TGTGCCAGCAGCAAGGACAGCTATAATTCACCCCTCCACTTT
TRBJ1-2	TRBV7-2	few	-	CASSLEGRGLGYGYTF	TGTGCCAGCAGCTTAGAGGGTCGGGGTCTAGGCTATGGCTACACCTTC
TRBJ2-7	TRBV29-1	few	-	CSVEESSGRYEQYF	TGCAGCGTTGAAGAATCATCAGGCCGCTACGAGCAGTACTTC
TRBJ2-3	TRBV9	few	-	CASSVEGVRDTQYF	TGTGCCAGCAGCGTAGAAGGGGTGCGAGATACGCAGTATTTT
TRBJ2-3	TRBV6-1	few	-	CASSGGGSADTQYF	TGTGCCAGCAGTGGGGGGGGCTCGGCAGATACGCAGTATTTT
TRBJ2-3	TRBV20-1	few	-	CSARARGYTDTQYF	TGCAGTGCTAGAGCGCGGGGTTACACAGATACGCAGTATTTT
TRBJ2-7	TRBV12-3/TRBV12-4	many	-	CASSSRVRPYEQYF	TGTGCCAGCAGTTCCAGGGTTCGGCCCTACGAGCAGTACTTC
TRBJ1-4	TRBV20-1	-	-	CSARDLRGSSGHNEKLFF	TGCAGTGCTAGAGATCTTCGGGGAAGTAGTGGCCATAATGAAAAACTGTTTTTT
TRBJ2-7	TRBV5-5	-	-	CASSLARYFEQYF	TGTGCCAGCAGCTTGGCCCGCTACTTCGAGCAGTACTTC
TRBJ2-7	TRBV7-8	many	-	CASSQPGSEQYF	TGTGCCAGCAGTCAGCCGGGGTCCGAGCAGTACTTC
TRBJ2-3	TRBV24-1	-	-	CATSDFIGDTQYF	TGTGCCACCAGTGATTTCATCGGGGATACGCAGTATTTT
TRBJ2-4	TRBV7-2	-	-	CASSLESRNIQYF	TGTGCCAGCAGCTTAGAAAGCAGAAACATTCAGTACTTC